The rows below give T cell receptor beta chains drawn from one sample of a study of cytomegalovirus exposure and HLA in healthy donors. Clones were read by immunoSEQ multiplex PCR, and TCRdb kept only the in-frame ones, dropping some. The sample includes 150,000 to 250,000 clones, roughly 85% seen only once; the top ten take about 4.6%. Sequenced sample: PBMCs. The receptors were gathered from a woman between 25 and 40 years old in good health and CMV-seropositive. Both conserved end residues are part of each CDR3. D genes are given only for firm matches. Clone size is given for some rows only: seen once, a few or many times, or a class if the clone is expanded.

TRBV5-1	TRBJ2-1	NA	TRBD1	CASSLGPRAWDRGTDEQFF	TGCGCCAGCAGCCTTGGCCCCAGAGCTTGGGACAGGGGTACCGATGAGCAGTTCTTC
TRBV7-9	TRBJ1-5	NA	TRBD1	CASSRTGTGQPQHF	TGTGCCAGCAGCCGGACAGGGACGGGTCAGCCCCAGCATTTT
TRBV5-1	TRBJ2-3	NA	TRBD2	CASSFGTSGFTDTQYF	TGCGCCAGCAGCTTCGGGACTAGCGGGTTTACAGATACGCAGTATTTT
TRBV23-1	TRBJ1-6	few	NA	CASSQISPVSPLHF	TGCGCCAGCAGTCAAATTAGCCCTGTTTCACCCCTCCACTTT
TRBV7-8	TRBJ1-3	NA	TRBD1	CASSLRQGTDTIYF	TGTGCCAGCAGCTTAAGACAGGGTACCGACACCATATATTTT
TRBV2	TRBJ2-7	NA	NA	CASTDGSIYEQYF	TGTGCCAGCACAGACGGGAGTATCTACGAGCAGTACTTC
TRBV6-5	TRBJ2-3	NA	TRBD2	CASSFSWEGGTDTQYF	TGTGCCAGCAGTTTCTCTTGGGAGGGCGGCACAGATACGCAGTATTTT
TRBV4-3	TRBJ1-3	NA	NA	CASSQVNSGNTIYF	TGCGCCAGCAGCCAAGTTAACTCTGGAAACACCATATATTTT
TRBV7-9	TRBJ1-1	NA	NA	CASSRTVENTEAFF	TGTGCCAGCAGCAGGACAGTAGAGAACACTGAAGCTTTCTTT
TRBV5-1	TRBJ2-3	few	NA	CASSLTAGSTDTQYF	TGCGCCAGCAGCCTCACAGCGGGCAGCACAGATACGCAGTATTTT
TRBV7-6	TRBJ2-5	NA	TRBD1	CASSLETGDVETQYF	TGTGCCAGCAGCTTAGAGACAGGGGACGTAGAGACCCAGTACTTC
TRBV5-6	TRBJ2-2	NA	TRBD2	CASTSGLAATGELFF	TGTGCCAGCACCTCCGGACTAGCGGCGACCGGGGAGCTGTTTTTT
TRBV4-3	TRBJ2-1	NA	TRBD2	CASSQEEAGGPGNEQFF	TGCGCCAGCAGCCAAGAAGAAGCGGGGGGGCCGGGGAATGAGCAGTTCTTC
TRBV5-4	TRBJ2-1	NA	NA	CASISRGGRSDEQFF	TGTGCCAGCATATCAAGGGGAGGACGGTCGGATGAGCAGTTCTTC
TRBV7-2	TRBJ1-2	NA	TRBD1	CASSLDRGGYTF	TGTGCCAGCAGCTTGGACAGGGGGGGCTACACCTTC
TRBV5-1	TRBJ2-3	NA	TRBD2	CASSLGGGIDTQYF	TGCGCCAGCAGCTTGGGCGGGGGGATAGATACGCAGTATTTT
TRBV4-2	TRBJ2-3	NA	TRBD2	CASSQELAGGTDTQYF	TGTGCCAGCAGCCAAGAATTGGCGGGGGGCACAGATACGCAGTATTTT
TRBV6-5	TRBJ1-1	NA	NA	CASSYGSGDTEAFF	TGTGCCAGCAGTTACGGATCAGGGGACACTGAAGCTTTCTTT
TRBV2	TRBJ2-3	few	TRBD2	CASSSSSGNTQYF	TGTGCCAGCAGTAGTAGTAGCGGGAATACGCAGTATTTT
TRBV5-1	TRBJ1-1	NA	NA	CASSLEGGDTEAFF	TGCGCCAGCAGCTTGGAAGGGGGGGACACTGAAGCTTTCTTT
TRBV5-6	TRBJ2-6	NA	NA	CASSLDITGANVLTF	TGTGCCAGCAGCTTGGACATTACTGGGGCCAACGTCCTGACTTTC
TRBV5-1	TRBJ2-1	NA	TRBD2	CASSETSGGYNEQFF	TGCGCCAGCAGCGAGACTAGCGGGGGCTACAATGAGCAGTTCTTC
TRBV7-2	TRBJ2-4	NA	NA	CASSEAMAKNIQYF	TGTGCCAGCAGCGAGGCGATGGCCAAAAACATTCAGTACTTC
TRBV2	TRBJ2-7	NA	NA	CASSTPLTGGQYF	TGTGCCAGCAGCACTCCCCTCACGGGTGGGCAGTACTTC
TRBV5-8	TRBJ1-4	few	NA	CASSLIWPTNEKLFF	TGTGCCAGCAGCTTGATATGGCCAACTAATGAAAAACTGTTTTTT
TRBV6-5	TRBJ2-5	NA	TRBD2	CASRGTSGPQETQYF	TGTGCCAGCCGCGGGACTAGCGGGCCTCAAGAGACCCAGTACTTC
TRBV15	TRBJ2-3	NA	TRBD1	CATSADRGLTDTQYF	TGTGCCACCAGCGCGGACAGGGGTTTAACAGATACGCAGTATTTT
TRBV10-3	TRBJ1-5	NA	NA	CAISEQGNNQPQHF	TGTGCCATCAGTGAGCAGGGGAATAATCAGCCCCAGCATTTT
TRBV7-7	TRBJ2-2	NA	NA	CASSPRGGELFF	TGTGCCAGCAGCCCAAGGGGCGGGGAGCTGTTTTTT
TRBV6-1	TRBJ2-1	NA	NA	CASSGFSPRDYNEQFF	TGTGCCAGCAGTGGATTCTCCCCGAGGGATTACAATGAGCAGTTCTTC
TRBV7-8	TRBJ1-2	few	TRBD1	CASSPSRDRGWIGYTF	TGTGCCAGCAGCCCGTCGCGGGACAGGGGATGGATTGGCTACACCTTC
TRBV18	TRBJ1-5	NA	NA	CASSSEGPQHF	TGTGCCAGCTCATCGGAGGGGCCCCAGCATTTT
TRBV12-1	TRBJ2-7	NA	NA	CASSGDSYEQYF	TGTGCCAGCAGCGGGGACAGCTACGAGCAGTACTTC
TRBV7-8	TRBJ2-7	few	NA	CASSRAGLDEQYF	TGTGCCAGCAGCCGAGCGGGTCTGGACGAGCAGTACTTC
TRBV7-2	TRBJ1-2	NA	NA	CASSRDTNYGYTF	TGTGCCAGCAGCCGGGACACGAACTATGGCTACACCTTC
TRBV6-1	TRBJ1-2	NA	NA	CASSEGANYGYTF	TGTGCCAGCAGTGAAGGGGCCAACTATGGCTACACCTTC
TRBV5-4	TRBJ2-5	NA	NA	CASSSRQGGETQYF	TGTGCCAGCAGCTCCCGACAGGGAGGAGAGACCCAGTACTTC
TRBV9	TRBJ1-5	few	NA	CASSPTSNQPQHF	TGTGCCAGCAGCCCTACCAGCAATCAGCCCCAGCATTTT
TRBV11-3	TRBJ1-1	NA	NA	CASSPSGSTEAFF	TGTGCCAGCAGCCCGTCGGGGTCCACTGAAGCTTTCTTT
TRBV7-9	TRBJ1-4	NA	NA	CASSLTGLRGEKLFF	TGTGCCAGCAGCCTAACGGGTCTTCGGGGTGAAAAACTGTTTTTT
TRBV5-4	TRBJ2-7	NA	NA	CASSPGPSNPYEQYF	TGTGCCAGCAGCCCCGGCCCTAGCAATCCCTACGAGCAGTACTTC
TRBV5-8	TRBJ1-1	NA	TRBD1	CASSQTGDTEAFF	TGTGCCAGCAGCCAGACAGGGGACACTGAAGCTTTCTTT
TRBV4-1	TRBJ2-5	NA	NA	CASSQDRARGGKTQYF	TGCGCCAGCAGCCAAGATCGGGCCAGAGGAGGGAAGACCCAGTACTTC
TRBV12-5	TRBJ1-2	NA	NA	CASGLVPAAGGYTF	TGTGCTAGTGGTTTGGTCCCGGCTGCGGGTGGCTACACCTTC
TRBV6-6	TRBJ2-4	NA	NA	CASGGTRNIQYF	TGTGCCAGCGGAGGGACTCGAAACATTCAGTACTTC
TRBV11-2	TRBJ2-2	once	NA	CASSAQGATGELFF	TGTGCCAGCAGCGCGCAAGGGGCCACCGGGGAGCTGTTTTTT
TRBV12-5	TRBJ2-7	NA	TRBD2	CASGLTNDLRGTSGSYEQYF	TGTGCTAGTGGTTTGACCAACGACCTCCGTGGGACTAGCGGCTCCTACGAGCAGTACTTC
TRBV7-2	TRBJ2-7	NA	NA	CASSLLLAQYF	TGTGCCAGCAGCTTATTGCTAGCGCAGTACTTC
TRBV5-1	TRBJ2-1	NA	TRBD2	CASSSGTSWSYNEQFF	TGCGCCAGCAGCTCTGGGACTAGCTGGTCCTACAATGAGCAGTTCTTC
TRBV7-9	TRBJ2-7	NA	NA	CASSSDSLGGQYF	TGTGCCAGCAGCTCAGACAGCTTGGGAGGGCAGTACTTC
TRBV7-8	TRBJ1-2	NA	TRBD1	CASSPSGTGSRGYTF	TGTGCCAGCAGCCCTTCCGGGACAGGGTCCCGTGGCTACACCTTC
TRBV7-6	TRBJ1-5	once	TRBD1	CASSPGTGQNQPQHF	TGTGCCAGCAGCCCAGGGACAGGCCAAAATCAGCCCCAGCATTTT
TRBV4-1	TRBJ2-1	NA	TRBD2	CASSQVAGGSHNEQFF	TGCGCCAGCAGCCAAGTAGCGGGGGGGTCCCACAATGAGCAGTTCTTC
TRBV2	TRBJ1-1	NA	TRBD1	CATGTGGWTEAFF	TGTGCCACCGGGACAGGGGGCTGGACTGAAGCTTTCTTT